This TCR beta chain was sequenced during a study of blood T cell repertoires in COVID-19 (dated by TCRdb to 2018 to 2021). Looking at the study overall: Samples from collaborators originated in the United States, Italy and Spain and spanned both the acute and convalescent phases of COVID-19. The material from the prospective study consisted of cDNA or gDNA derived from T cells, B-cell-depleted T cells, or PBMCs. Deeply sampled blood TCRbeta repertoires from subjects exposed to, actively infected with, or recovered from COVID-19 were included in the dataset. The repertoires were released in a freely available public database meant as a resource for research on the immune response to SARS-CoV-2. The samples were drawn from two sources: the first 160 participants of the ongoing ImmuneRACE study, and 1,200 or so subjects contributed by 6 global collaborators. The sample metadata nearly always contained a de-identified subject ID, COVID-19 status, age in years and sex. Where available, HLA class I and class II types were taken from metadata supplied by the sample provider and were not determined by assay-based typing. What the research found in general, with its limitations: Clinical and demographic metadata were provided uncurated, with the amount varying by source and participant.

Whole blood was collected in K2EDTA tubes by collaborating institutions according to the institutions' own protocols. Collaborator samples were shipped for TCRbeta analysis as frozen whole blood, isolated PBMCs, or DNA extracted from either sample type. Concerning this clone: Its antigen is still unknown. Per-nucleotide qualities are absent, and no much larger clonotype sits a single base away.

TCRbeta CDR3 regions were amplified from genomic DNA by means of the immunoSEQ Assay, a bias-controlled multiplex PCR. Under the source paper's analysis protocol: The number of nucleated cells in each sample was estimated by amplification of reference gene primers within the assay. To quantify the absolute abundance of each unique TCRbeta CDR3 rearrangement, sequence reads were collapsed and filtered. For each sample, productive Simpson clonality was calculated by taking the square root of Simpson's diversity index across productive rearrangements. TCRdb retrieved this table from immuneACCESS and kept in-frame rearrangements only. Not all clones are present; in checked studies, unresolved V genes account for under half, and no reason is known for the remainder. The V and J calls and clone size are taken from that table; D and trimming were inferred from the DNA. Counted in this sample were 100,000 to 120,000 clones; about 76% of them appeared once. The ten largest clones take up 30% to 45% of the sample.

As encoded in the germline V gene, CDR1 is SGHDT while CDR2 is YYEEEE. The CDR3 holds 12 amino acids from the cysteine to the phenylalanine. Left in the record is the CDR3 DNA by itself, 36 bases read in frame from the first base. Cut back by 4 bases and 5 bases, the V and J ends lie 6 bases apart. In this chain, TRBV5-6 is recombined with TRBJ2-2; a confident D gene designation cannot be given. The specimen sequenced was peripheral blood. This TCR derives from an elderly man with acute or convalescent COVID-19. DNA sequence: TGTGCCAGCAGCCTCTTAACCGGGGAGCTGTTTTTT. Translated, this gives CASSLLTGELFF.